A single sample gave rise to the 8 T cell receptor beta chains below, sequenced in a study of blood T cell repertoires in COVID-19. Method: immunoSEQ multiplex PCR; TCRdb's copy keeps in-frame clones and lacks some. Of about 200,000 clones listed, around 86% are singletons. Specimen: peripheral blood. These receptors came from a woman in her 70s with COVID-19, enrolled during active disease.

The chain combines TRBV5-4 with TRBJ2-3; TRBD2 matches 9 bases. Per the germline V gene, CDR1 is SGHNT and CDR2 is YYREEE (reference sequence). There are 16 residues in the CDR3. With V trimmed by 2 bases and J by 2 bases, 6 bases remained unmatched. The CDR3 reads CASSLRVAGATDTQYF. CDR3 DNA: TGTGCCAGCAGCTTAAGGGTAGCGGGAGCCACAGATACGCAGTATTTT.

This CDR3 reads CASTRTGGVAEAFF. In nucleotides, the CDR3 is TGTGCCAGCACCCGGACAGGGGGCGTCGCTGAAGCTTTCTTT. The chain joins TRBV28 to TRBJ1-1; TRBD1 matches 11 bases. The germline V gene has CDR1 MDHEN and CDR2 SYDVKM. V shed 7 bases, J shed 6 bases, and the junction held 7 bases outside the gene matches. There are 14 residues in the CDR3.

This sequence joins TRBV15 and TRBJ1-2; 12 bases fit TRBD1. The germline CDR1 and CDR2 sequences are LNHNV and YYDKDF (reference sequence). CDR3 length: 16 amino acids. J gave up 8 bases and V 1 base, and 8 bases lay outside the gene matches. The CDR3 DNA reads as TGTGCCACCAGCAGAGCAAGGGGACAGGGGGCGGGAGGCTACACCTTC. Translation gives CATSRARGQGAGGYTF.

This chain joins TRBV30 and TRBJ1-1; the D gene is possibly TRBD1 (6 bases). CDR3 length: 14 amino acids. Trimming cost V 4 bases and J 3 bases, with 15 bases left between them. Germline CDR1 reads GTSNPN; CDR2 reads SVGIG (reference sequence). CDR3 in DNA: TGTGCCTGGATTCGGGACACGGAGGACACTGAAGCTTTCTTT. Its protein is CAWIRDTEDTEAFF.

The chain recombines TRBV6-5 with TRBJ2-3; 13 bases map to TRBD2. Trimming at V came to 6 bases and at J to 2 bases, leaving 2 bases not matched to a gene. Germline CDR1 reads MNHEY; CDR2 reads SVGAGI. The CDR3 length is 15 residues. CDR3 sequence reads: CASRGLAGFTDTQYF. In DNA, the CDR3 is TGTGCCAGCAGGGGACTAGCGGGATTCACAGATACGCAGTATTTT.

This chain uses TRBV28 with TRBJ1-2; the D gene is possibly TRBD1 (6 bases). This CDR3 has 17 amino acids. Germline V lookup: CDR1 MDHEN, CDR2 SYDVKM. V lost 4 bases and J 6 bases, leaving 24 bases between the germline ends. The CDR3 spells CASSSLGAPGLGDGYTF. The DNA for the CDR3 is TGTGCCAGCAGTTCATTGGGGGCGCCCGGGCTTGGAGATGGCTACACCTTC.

This clone has just a few counts. The chain combines TRBV5-4 with TRBJ2-1; D perhaps matches TRBD2 (6 bases). Trimming stripped 2 bases from V and 3 bases from J, with 12 bases between. CDR1 is SGHNT and CDR2 is YYREEE in the germline V gene (reference sequence). This CDR3 is built from 15 residues. The CDR3 DNA reads as TGTGCCAGCAGCTTCGGCGGGGAGGTCTACAATGAGCAGTTCTTC. Amino acid sequence: CASSFGGEVYNEQFF.

The CDR3 loop is CAWCRTGGVGPQHF. Written as DNA, the CDR3 is TGTGCCTGGTGTAGGACAGGCGGGGTGGGGCCCCAGCATTTT. The chain joins TRBV30 to TRBJ1-5; 7 bases match TRBD1. V lost 5 bases and J lost 9; bases outside the gene matches: 13. Germline V CDR1 and CDR2: GTSNPN, SVGIG (reference sequence). The CDR3 consists of 14 residues.